This TCR beta chain was identified during a study of T-cell reconstitution after alpha-beta-depleted transplantation in children. Notes on the study in general: Reportedly, only several hundred clones from non-depleted graft cells drove alpha-beta T-cell counts at about two months. Recipient T cells and thymic progenitors that survived gave rise to the high TCRbeta diversity observed at day 60 in some patients. T cells produced anew were the main source of T-cell counts and diversity one year after transplant.

The CDR3 runs 13 residues. The V and J ends lost 2 bases and 5 bases respectively, with 7 bases between them. From germline, CDR1 is KGHSH and CDR2 LQKENI. Unique molecular identifiers were built into the TCRbeta library. Each CDR3 protein is one row after TCRdb ran MiXCR on the PCR reads. This sample has about 76,000 distinct CDR3 sequences, with 11% to 15% found just once. This clonotype was detected a few times. Its antigen is undetermined. Material: PBMCs, mostly from graft donor cells, obtained 180 days after TCRalphabeta/CD19-depleted stem cell transplant. This receptor was obtained from a male patient between 2 and 9 years old who had a stem cell transplant for acute lymphoblastic leukemia, so the T cells may come from the graft donor. The V and J genes are TRBV18 and TRBJ2-4; a weak D match, TRBD1 (6 bases). The CDR3 nucleotides are TGTGCCAGCTCACCAAGACAGGAAAACATTCAGTACTTC. Translation: CASSPRQENIQYF.